This T cell receptor (beta chain) was retrieved from a study of T cells after yellow fever vaccination. The overall study: Preparation of fractions with low cell numbers was performed using SMART-Seq v4 Ultra Low Input.

The sample holds many counts of this clonotype. Its antigen is not known. 5'RACE template switching produced TCR cDNA carrying a universal primer site and UMIs. One entry per CDR3 protein results from TCRdb running MiXCR on the 5' RACE reads. The sample lists roughly 260,000 distinct CDR3 sequences; over 10% were seen once. The study's findings and limits: Overall, a small share of clonotypes was seen in both CD4 and CD8 compartments. Most primary-vaccination clones recurred post-booster (just under 98% CD4, 88% CD8).

The CDR3 covers 12 residues. Deletions cut 1 base from V and 9 bases from J, with 7 bases between. Per germline, CDR1 SGHTA and CDR2 FQGNSA. Material: CD4+ T cells sorted from PBMCs, obtained 45 days after the yellow fever booster vaccination. The J gene is TRBJ2-1, the V gene TRBV7-2; D is unclear. The receptor comes from a man younger than 45 who received the YFV17D yellow fever vaccine. The CDR3 DNA is TGTGCCAGCAGCTTAGTAGGGATTGAGCAGTTCTTC. It specifies CASSLVGIEQFF. The variable domain in full, completed from reference TRBV7-2 and TRBJ2-1, reads GAGVSQSPSNKVTEKGKDVELRCDPISGHTALYWYRQSLGQGLEFLIYFQGNSAPDKSGLPSDRFSAERTGGSVSTLTIQRTQQEDSAVYLCASSLVGIEQFFGPGTRLTVL.